Following are 26 T cell receptor beta chains from one sample sequenced in a study of T cells in localized non-small cell lung cancer. Sequencing used immunoSEQ multiplex PCR; TCRdb keeps in-frame clones, though not all of them. In the table there are 55,000 to 65,000 clones, roughly nine tenths of which are singletons. The source material was peripheral blood, sampled before any cancer treatment. The receptors were gathered from a man aged 35 to 70 with stage I lung adenocarcinoma.

This rearrangement joins TRBV13 to TRBJ2-2; 9 bases map to TRBD2. Unmatched junction bases numbered 12, after V lost 6 bases and J lost 4 bases. The length of the CDR3 is 17 residues. Germline-derived CDR1 and CDR2 are PRHDT and FYEKMQ (reference sequence). The CDR3 bases are TGTGCCAGCAGAGTCGGATCCATTAGCGGGAGCACCGGGGAGCTGTTTTTT. The encoded protein is CASRVGSISGSTGELFF.

About this clone: Without the conserved terminal phenylalanine or tryptophan, this CDR3 likely stems from a read error. The DNA is omitted, as the CDR3 cannot be located on it reliably, and the CDR3 follows TCRdb's listing. Here the CDR3 reads CASSVPGRLVS. The gene calls are TRBV6-1 and TRBJ1-2; the table's TRBD1 call for D was not verified on the DNA. Germline values: CDR1 MNHNS, CDR2 SASEGT. The CDR3 length equals 11 residues, ends included.

By sample fraction, this clone is medium-sized (0.01 to 0.1%). This rearrangement joins TRBV4-1 to TRBJ2-1; D is perhaps TRBD2 (5 bases). In germline, CDR1 is MGHRA, CDR2 YSYEKL. This CDR3 is built from 15 residues. The V end lost 4 bases, the J end lost 8 bases, and 18 bases lay between the germline ends. CDR3 bases: TGCGCCAGCAGCCTTGAGAGCGGCACTTGGGATGAGCAGTTCTTC. This codes for CASSLESGTWDEQFF.

The V call is TRBV11-3, the J call TRBJ2-2; 9 nucleotides agree with TRBD2. Trimming removed 3 bases from V and 7 bases from J; junction bases left unmatched: 15. Germline V gene data show CDR1 as SGHNT and CDR2 as YENEEA. CDR3 length: 18 residues. The CDR3: CASSFLVSGRHQGGELFF. The CDR3 nucleotides are TGTGCCAGCAGCTTCCTAGTTAGCGGGAGACACCAGGGCGGGGAGCTGTTTTTT. Based on the CDR3 plus reference TRBV11-3 and TRBJ2-2, the full variable domain is EAGVVQSPRYKIIEKKQPVAFWCNPISGHNTLYWYLQNLGQGPELLIRYENEEAVDDSQLPKDRFSAERLKGVDSTLKIQPAELGDSAVYLCASSFLVSGRHQGGELFFGEGSRLTVL.

This clone showed up just a few times. The chain joins TRBV19 to TRBJ2-3, with 7 positions matching TRBD2. Trimming at V came to 8 bases and at J to 1 base, leaving 12 bases not matched to a gene. The germline V gene has CDR1 LNHDA and CDR2 SQIVND (reference sequence). This CDR3 has 16 residues. The CDR3 protein is CASDTGGGLGTDTQYF. CDR3 nucleotide sequence: TGTGCCAGTGATACGGGAGGAGGTCTTGGCACAGATACGCAGTATTTT.

J is TRBJ2-7 and V is TRBV12-5; D unclear. The germline CDR1 and CDR2 sequences are LGHNT and FRNRAP. Trimming left V 6 bases short and J 5 bases short, with 29 bases between. The CDR3 runs to 18 residues. The CDR3 DNA reads TGTGCTAGTGGCCCCCTTAGAGCCAGTCTCAAGTTAGAAGACGAGCAGTACTTC. This encodes CASGPLRASLKLEDEQYF.

The V call is TRBV19, the J call TRBJ2-1, with TRBD2 matching over 10 bases. J lost 4 bases, V lost 4 bases, and 4 bases had no gene match. In germline, CDR1 is LNHDA, CDR2 SQIVND (reference sequence). There are 15 residues in the CDR3. CDR3 in amino acids: CASSTSGSGYNEQFF. For the CDR3, the DNA is TGTGCCAGTAGTACTAGCGGGAGTGGGTACAATGAGCAGTTCTTC.

The CDR3 region has the DNA TGTGCCAGCAGCCTAAATATAATAGGGTTCGCCTTGGACACCGGGGAGCTGTTTTTT. It encodes CASSLNIIGFALDTGELFF. J is TRBJ2-2 and V is TRBV27; D unresolved. Trimming pared 6 bases from V and 3 bases from J, leaving 26 bases between. Germline V gene lookup returns CDR1 MNHEY and CDR2 SMNVEV (reference sequence). This CDR3 has 19 amino acids.

The chain recombines TRBV5-1 with TRBJ1-5; TRBD1 aligns across 7 bases. V lost 4 bases, J lost 8 bases, and 6 bases stayed unmatched. The V gene's germline CDR1 is SGHRS and CDR2 YFSETQ. CDR3 length: 13 amino acids. The chain's CDR3 is CASSPTGFEPQHF. DNA for the CDR3: TGCGCCAGCAGCCCGACAGGGTTTGAGCCCCAGCATTTT.

The chain has TRBV4-3 and TRBJ2-7, with 7 bases matching TRBD1. Germline CDR1 and CDR2: LGHNA and YSLEER. V lost 4 bases and J lost 2; bases outside the gene matches: 8. The CDR3 totals 15 residues. The CDR3 DNA sequence: TGCGCCAGCAGCCCATACACAGGGGCCGCCTACGAGCAGTACTTC. Translating gives CASSPYTGAAYEQYF.

The chain joins TRBV5-1 to TRBJ2-1; D not certain. CDR1 SGHRS and CDR2 YFSETQ come from the germline V gene. Trimming stripped 0 bases from V and 5 bases from J, with 3 bases between. The CDR3 contains 12 residues. The CDR3 DNA is TGCGCCAGCAGCTTGGGTAACAATGAGCAGTTCTTC. Encoded protein: CASSLGNNEQFF.

The chain has TRBV15 and TRBJ2-1, with D perhaps TRBD2 (6 bases). From germline, CDR1 is LNHNV and CDR2 YYDKDF (reference sequence). The CDR3 is made up of 15 amino acids. The ends were cut back, 5 bases at V and 0 bases at J, with 11 bases in the middle. The DNA for the CDR3 is TGTGCCACCAGCGGGGACGGGAGCTCCTACAATGAGCAGTTCTTC. Translating gives CATSGDGSSYNEQFF.

Comments on this clone: A much larger clone lies a single base off, so this may be a read error. The V gene is TRBV6-1, the J gene TRBJ2-3, with 7 positions matching TRBD2. Unmatched junction bases numbered 1, after V lost 1 base and J lost 0 bases. This CDR3 is 15 amino acids long. CDR1 and CDR2 (germline): MNHNS, SASEGT. The CDR3 reads CASSEVSGSTDTQYF. CDR3 nucleotides: TGTGCCAGCAGTGAAGTTAGCGGGAGCACAGATACGCAGTATTTT.

The rearrangement joins TRBV10-3 to TRBJ2-3; D is tentatively TRBD1 or TRBD2 (6 bases each). Germline V gives CDR1 ENHRY, CDR2 SYGVKD. CDR3 length equals 16 residues. V was cut by 3 bases and J by 2 bases, with 15 bases left in between. CDR3 loop: CAISEGGLSNTDTQYF. In DNA form, the CDR3 reads TGTGCCATCAGTGAAGGGGGACTCTCGAACACAGATACGCAGTATTTT.

CDR3 sequence: CASSPGLAGEGYNEQFF. CDR3 nucleotide sequence: TGTGCCAGCAGCCCCGGACTAGCGGGAGAGGGCTACAATGAGCAGTTCTTC. V and J are TRBV9 and TRBJ2-1; TRBD2 aligns across 13 bases. Germline assignment: CDR1 SGDLS and CDR2 YYNGEE. This CDR3 region has 17 residues. The J segment lost 3 bases and the V segment lost 4 bases, leaving 7 bases of the junction unmatched.

The rearrangement uses TRBV6-1 and TRBJ1-5; D uncertain. This CDR3 has 14 amino acids. Trimming took off 6 bases at V and 0 bases at J, with 9 bases between the two ends. CDR1 is MNHNS, CDR2 SASEGT, per germline. CDR3 sequence: CASSPRDSNQPQHF. CDR3 in DNA: TGTGCCAGCAGCCCGCGGGATAGCAATCAGCCCCAGCATTTT.

This chain uses TRBV2 with TRBJ1-5; possibly TRBD1 for D (5 bases). This CDR3 comprises 13 residues. Trimming shortened V by 5 bases and J by 4 bases, and 9 bases separated the two germline ends. CDR1 and CDR2 (germline): SNHLY, FYNNEI. The chain's CDR3 is CASSIQENQPQHF. The DNA for the CDR3 is TGTGCCAGCAGTATACAGGAAAATCAGCCCCAGCATTTT.

The table lists this clone with a few counts. The J gene is TRBJ2-5, the V gene TRBV5-5, with D perhaps TRBD2 (6 bases). Trimming removed 4 bases at V and 5 bases at J, with 12 bases between. The germline CDR1 and CDR2 sequences are SGHKS and YYEKEE (reference sequence). This CDR3 spans 13 amino acids. The CDR3 region has the DNA TGTGCCAGCAGCGGAGGGATCGGGGAGACCCAGTACTTC. Encoded protein: CASSGGIGETQYF.

The rearrangement joins TRBV6-6 to TRBJ2-2, with D possibly being TRBD1 or TRBD2 (5 bases each). V lost 4 bases to trimming and J lost 1 base, with 10 bases between them. CDR1 is MNHNY, CDR2 SVGAGI, per germline (reference sequence). There are 15 residues in the CDR3. Here the CDR3 DNA reads TGTGCCAGCAGTTTTGGTGGGGGGAACACCGGGGAGCTGTTTTTT. Protein product: CASSFGGGNTGELFF.

The J gene is TRBJ2-7, the V gene TRBV28; TRBD2 agrees at 8 bases. The J segment lost 1 base and the V segment lost 5 bases, leaving 7 bases of the junction unmatched. The germline V gene has CDR1 MDHEN and CDR2 SYDVKM. This CDR3 comprises 15 residues. The CDR3 protein is CASSPSGTSSYEQYF. The CDR3 nucleotides read TGTGCCAGCAGTCCATCCGGGACTAGTTCCTACGAGCAGTACTTC. Together with reference TRBV28 and TRBJ2-7, the CDR3 gives the full variable domain: DVKVTQSSRYLVKRTGEKVFLECVQDMDHENMFWYRQDPGLGLRLIYFSYDVKMKEKGDIPEGYSVSREKKERFSLILESASTNQTSMYLCASSPSGTSSYEQYFGPGTRLTVT.

This clone occurred once. The chain employs TRBV5-6 and TRBJ2-7, with TRBD1 matching over 10 bases. CDR3 length: 14 residues. V dropped 4 bases and J dropped 3; count of bases not matched to a gene: 4. Germline lookup yields CDR1 SGHDT and CDR2 YYEEEE. CDR3 nucleotide sequence: TGTGCCAGCAGCCCAGGGACAGGGGACTACGAGCAGTACTTC. It codes for CASSPGTGDYEQYF.

The chain links TRBV2 to TRBJ1-3; no reliable D call. Germline CDR1 is SNHLY and CDR2 is FYNNEI. With 3 bases removed from V and 0 bases from J, the gap between germline ends came to 9 bases. The CDR3 sequence is 15 residues long. CDR3 nucleotides: TGTGCCAGCAGTGACTTACGATTCTCTGGAAACACCATATATTTT. It encodes CASSDLRFSGNTIYF.

The V call is TRBV5-5, the J call TRBJ2-2; 9 bases match TRBD1. The CDR3 is made up of 17 amino acids. Per the germline V gene, CDR1 is SGHKS and CDR2 is YYEKEE (reference sequence). V gave up 3 bases and J gave up 0 bases; unmatched junction bases: 6. Written as DNA, the CDR3 is TGTGCCAGCAGCTCCCCGACAGGGGGACCGAACACCGGGGAGCTGTTTTTT. Its protein is CASSSPTGGPNTGELFF.

CDR3 nucleotide sequence: TGCAGCGTTGCTGGCAGGGATGCCGAGCAGTACTTC. It yields the protein CSVAGRDAEQYF. This chain uses TRBV29-1 with TRBJ2-7, with D possibly being TRBD1 (5 bases). This CDR3 contains 12 residues. Germline assignment: CDR1 SQVTM and CDR2 ANQGSEA. V lost 4 bases and J 6 bases, leaving 13 bases between the germline ends.

The J gene is TRBJ2-7, the V gene TRBV19; D might be TRBD1 or TRBD2, each matching 5 bases. The CDR3 runs to 12 residues. The germline V gene has CDR1 LNHDA and CDR2 SQIVND (reference sequence). The germline V and J ends were trimmed by 3 bases and 6 bases, with 9 bases remaining between them. The CDR3 region is CASSMVGVEQYF. The CDR3 coding sequence is TGTGCCAGTAGTATGGTGGGGGTCGAGCAGTACTTC.

J is TRBJ2-5 and V is TRBV11-1, with D perhaps TRBD1 (6 bases). The length of the CDR3 is 14 residues. V lost 5 bases and J 5 bases, leaving 15 bases between the germline ends. Germline values: CDR1 SGHAT, CDR2 FQDESV (reference sequence). The CDR3 loop reads CASSPTGPGETQYF. The CDR3 region has the DNA TGTGCCAGCAGCCCTACAGGGCCGGGGGAGACCCAGTACTTC.